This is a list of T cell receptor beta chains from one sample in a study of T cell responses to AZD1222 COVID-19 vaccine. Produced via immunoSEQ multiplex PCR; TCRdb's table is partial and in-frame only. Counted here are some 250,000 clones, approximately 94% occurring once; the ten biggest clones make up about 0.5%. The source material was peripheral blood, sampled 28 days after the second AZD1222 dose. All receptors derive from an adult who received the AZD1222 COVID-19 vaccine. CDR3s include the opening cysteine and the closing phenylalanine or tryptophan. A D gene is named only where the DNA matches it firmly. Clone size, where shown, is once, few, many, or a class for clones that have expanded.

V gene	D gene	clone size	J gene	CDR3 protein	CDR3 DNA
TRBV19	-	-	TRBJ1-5	CASSAPLRGNQPQHF	TGTGCCAGTAGTGCCCCTTTAAGGGGCAATCAGCCCCAGCATTTT
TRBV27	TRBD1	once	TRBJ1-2	CASRRITGDVGYTF	TGTGCCAGCAGAAGAATTACAGGGGATGTGGGCTACACCTTC
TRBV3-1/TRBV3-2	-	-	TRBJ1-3	CASGAGLSSGNTIYF	TGTGCCAGCGGAGCAGGGCTATCCTCTGGAAACACCATATATTTT
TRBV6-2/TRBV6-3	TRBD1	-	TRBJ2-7	CASSYWTGFYEQYF	TGTGCCAGCAGTTACTGGACAGGGTTCTACGAGCAGTACTTC
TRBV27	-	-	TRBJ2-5	CASSSRGETQYF	TGTGCCAGCAGTTCTAGGGGAGAGACCCAGTACTTC
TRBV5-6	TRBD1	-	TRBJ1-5	CASSLGTGLYSNQPQHF	TGTGCCAGCAGCTTGGGGACAGGTCTCTATAGCAATCAGCCCCAGCATTTT
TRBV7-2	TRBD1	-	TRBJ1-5	CASSGRGPSQPQHF	TGTGCCAGCAGCGGTAGGGGGCCCAGTCAGCCCCAGCATTTT
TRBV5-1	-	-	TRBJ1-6	CASSLTRVDSPLHF	TGCGCCAGCAGCCTGACACGCGTTGATTCACCCCTCCACTTT
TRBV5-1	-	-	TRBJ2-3	CASSLQGLSDTQYF	TGCGCCAGCAGCTTACAGGGATTATCAGATACGCAGTATTTT
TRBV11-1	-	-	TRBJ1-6	CASSLATGYSPLHF	TGTGCCAGCAGCTTAGCGACAGGCTATTCACCCCTCCACTTT
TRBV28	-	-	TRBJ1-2	CASSLGAGADGYTF	TGTGCCAGCAGTTTGGGTGCAGGGGCCGATGGCTACACCTTC
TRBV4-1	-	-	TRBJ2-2	CASSQAAGKNTGELFF	TGCGCCAGCAGCCAGGCGGCCGGAAAGAATACCGGGGAGCTGTTTTTT
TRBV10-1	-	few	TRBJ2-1	CASSEFRGRTEQFF	TGCGCCAGCAGTGAGTTCAGAGGAAGGACTGAGCAGTTCTTC
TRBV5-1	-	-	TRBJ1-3	CASSLEQPTGNTIYF	TGCGCCAGCAGCTTGGAACAGCCAACTGGAAACACCATATATTTT
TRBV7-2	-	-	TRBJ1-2	CASSFSRASGGYTF	TGTGCCAGCAGCTTTTCTCGGGCCTCGGGGGGCTACACCTTC
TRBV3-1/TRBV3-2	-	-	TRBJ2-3	CASSQDLRWDTQYF	TGTGCCAGCAGCCAAGATCTTCGGTGGGATACGCAGTATTTT
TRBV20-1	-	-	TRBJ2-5	CSASSVQETQYF	TGCAGTGCTAGTTCCGTACAAGAGACCCAGTACTTC